The TCR beta chain described here comes from a study of spatial heterogeneity in lung cancer. Across the whole study: Matched bulk RNA-seq gave a T cell module score that correlated strongly with tumor-region TCR transcript counts.

As for time point: sample taken at primary tumor resection. The sequenced material consisted of unsorted whole RNA from tumor, nontumor lung or frozen PBMC. MiXCR was run by TCRdb on the 5' RACE reads, yielding one entry per CDR3 protein. The sample yields roughly 1,200 distinct CDR3 sequences, 32% seen once. Study-level points and caveats: In tumors, expanded intratumoral alpha and beta TCR counts tracked mutation counts. Ubiquitous and regional nonsynonymous mutation counts were tracked by ubiquitous and regional expanded TCR counts, respectively.

About this clonotype: Its antigen is not known. The size of this beta chain means little, since it is a stray read in a library made for alpha chains.

The CDR3 length is 17 residues. V lost 1 base and J 3 bases, leaving 16 bases between the germline ends. Germline assignment: CDR1 PRHDT and CDR2 FYEKMQ (reference sequence). The chain has TRBV13 and TRBJ2-1, with D hard to call. This clonotype was sampled from a male donor with early-stage non-small cell lung cancer. The source was lung tumor tissue, collected at surgery. CDR3 protein: CASSLVSRLRRYNEQFF. CDR3 nucleotides: TGTGCCAGCAGCTTAGTGTCCCGCCTGAGGCGCTACAATGAGCAGTTCTTC.